A single sample gave rise to the 21 T cell receptor beta chains below, sequenced in a study of T cell repertoires in cytomegalovirus infection. TCRdb called the reads again in MiXCR, with one record for every CDR3 protein. The data contain roughly 250,000 distinct CDR3 sequences, 10% to 15% of them singletons. Specimen: PBMCs. The source is a human donor in good health (CMV status not recorded). Some clones in this sample may be carry-over from other donors' samples.

This chain connects TRBV29-1 to TRBJ1-2; D is perhaps TRBD1 (6 bases). Germline loops: CDR1 SQVTM, CDR2 ANQGSEA. The CDR3 runs 14 residues. Between the trimmed V and J ends, which lost 5 bases and 2 bases, there was a span of 15 bases. In nucleotides, the CDR3 is TGCAGCGTTCCCAAGGGGGGGCGGAACTATGGCTACACCTTC. Translating gives CSVPKGGRNYGYTF.

This clonotype came up a few times. The J gene is TRBJ2-3, the V gene TRBV20-1; TRBD2 matches at 12 bases. The V gene end was trimmed by 5 bases and the J gene end by 3 bases; junction bases not matched to a gene: 6. This CDR3 region has 15 residues. CDR1 is DFQATT, CDR2 SNEGSKA, per germline (reference sequence). This CDR3 is CSARASGGATDTQYF. For the CDR3, the DNA is TGCAGTGCTCGGGCTAGCGGGGGGGCAACAGATACGCAGTATTTT.

This clonotype appeared many times. The CDR3: CASSSGGLAGRDEQFF. In DNA, the CDR3 is TGTGCCAGCAGCTCCGGGGGACTAGCGGGACGGGATGAGCAGTTCTTC. This chain joins TRBV7-8 and TRBJ2-1, with 13 bases that match TRBD2. The CDR3 consists of 16 residues. The germline V gene has CDR1 SGHVS and CDR2 FQNEAQ. The V segment lost 4 bases and the J segment 8 bases; nucleotides outside the gene matches: 8.

This clonotype was observed at least ten times. V is TRBV6-6 and J is TRBJ2-1; perhaps TRBD2 as D (5 bases). In germline, CDR1 is MNHNY, CDR2 SVGAGI (reference sequence). The ends were cut back, 0 bases at V and 4 bases at J, with 7 bases in the middle. CDR3 length: 14 amino acids. The CDR3 DNA is TGTGCCAGCAGTTACTCGCGGGTTTACAATGAGCAGTTCTTC. This codes for CASSYSRVYNEQFF.

The chain has TRBV4-3 and TRBJ1-5; D is perhaps TRBD1 (5 bases). The CDR3 sequence is 16 residues long. Trimming shortened V by 0 bases and J by 2 bases, and 11 bases separated the two germline ends. Germline lookup yields CDR1 LGHNA and CDR2 YSLEER. CDR3 nucleotides: TGCGCCAGCAGCCAAGAACCGGGGGGGGGCAATCAGCCCCAGCATTTT. It encodes CASSQEPGGGNQPQHF.

This chain joins TRBV20-1 and TRBJ2-7, with 7 nucleotides matching TRBD1. This CDR3 has 15 residues. Germline assignment: CDR1 DFQATT and CDR2 SNEGSKA (reference sequence). CDR3 DNA sequence: TGCCGTGGTAGAGGGATAGGGGACAGCGTCTACGAGCAGTACTTC. This sequence encodes CRGRGIGDSVYEQYF.

This clonotype was seen a handful of times. The V and J genes are TRBV12-3 or TRBV12-4 and TRBJ2-3; 9 bases are shared with TRBD2. This CDR3 contains 15 residues. Germline trimming cut 6 bases from V and 2 bases from J; bases unmatched to any gene: 6. The CDR3 loop is CASRLSGGVTDTQYF. CDR3 bases: TGTGCCAGCAGACTTAGCGGGGGAGTCACAGATACGCAGTATTTT.

The J gene is TRBJ1-1, the V gene TRBV3-1; 9 bases map to TRBD1. V was pared by 0 bases and J by 6 bases, with 5 bases of the junction left unmatched. The germline V gene encodes CDR1 LGHDT and CDR2 YNNKEL (reference sequence). CDR3 length equals 15 residues. The CDR3 loop reads CASSQDNRGLPEAFF. The CDR3 DNA sequence: TGTGCCAGCAGCCAAGATAACAGGGGGCTCCCTGAAGCTTTCTTT.

In this sample, this clonotype turned up many times. The chain employs TRBV7-2 and TRBJ1-6, with D maybe TRBD1 (5 bases). The V end lost 5 bases, the J end lost 7 bases, and 12 bases lay between the germline ends. From germline, CDR1 is SGHTA and CDR2 FQGNSA. The CDR3 is made up of 14 amino acids. CDR3 in amino acids: CASSADSQNSPLHF. The CDR3 DNA sequence: TGTGCCAGCAGCGCTGACAGCCAGAATTCACCCCTCCACTTT.

This clonotype was observed at least ten times. This rearrangement joins TRBV12-5 to TRBJ2-7; D ambiguous. V lost 1 base and J lost 2, with 9 bases in between. The CDR3 runs 14 residues. Germline V gene data show CDR1 as LGHNT and CDR2 as FRNRAP. CDR3 DNA sequence: TGTGCTAGTGGTTTGGGGCAGCTAGCCTACGAGCAGTACTTC. It is translated as CASGLGQLAYEQYF.

Ten or more counts support this clonotype. The rearrangement uses TRBV7-2 and TRBJ1-1, with 8 positions matching TRBD1. Germline CDR1 is SGHTA and CDR2 is FQGNSA. J lost 5 bases, V lost 5 bases, and 7 bases had no gene match. The CDR3 is 14 amino acids. CDR3 protein: CASSGQGPGTEAFF. The DNA of the CDR3 is TGTGCCAGCAGCGGACAGGGACCAGGGACTGAAGCTTTCTTT.

This clonotype was recorded many times. The chain links TRBV5-4 to TRBJ2-6; no definite D call. Between the trimmed V and J ends, which lost 2 bases and 4 bases, there was a span of 10 bases. Germline CDR1 is SGHNT and CDR2 is YYREEE (reference sequence). The CDR3 spans 15 residues. The CDR3 spells CASSLTAPGANVLTF. In DNA form, the CDR3 reads TGTGCCAGCAGCTTAACTGCCCCGGGGGCCAACGTCCTGACTTTC.

Comments on this clonotype: Given a much more abundant clone one base away, this may be a read error. The J gene is TRBJ2-7, the V gene TRBV7-9, with D possibly being TRBD2 (6 bases). The germline CDR1 and CDR2 sequences are SEHNR and FQNEAQ (reference sequence). CDR3 length: 15 residues. CDR3 in amino acids: CASSFYNTAVREQCF. CDR3 sequence (DNA): TGTGCCAGCAGCTTTTATAATACGGCGGTACGGGAGCAGTGCTTC. Together with reference TRBV7-9 and TRBJ2-7, the CDR3 gives the full variable domain: DTGVSQNPRHKITKRGQNVTFRCDPISEHNRLYWYRQTLGQGPEFLTYFQNEAQLEKSRLLSDRFSAERPKGSFSTLEIQRTEQGDSAMYLCASSFYNTAVREQCFGPGTRLTVT.

This clonotype was seen at least ten times. The CDR3 is CASRVKLAGQETQYF. The CDR3 coding sequence is TGTGCCAGCAGGGTGAAGCTAGCGGGGCAAGAGACCCAGTACTTC. The chain recombines TRBV7-2 with TRBJ2-5; 9 nucleotides align to TRBD2. Germline CDR1 reads SGHTA; CDR2 reads FQGNSA. V shed 6 bases and J 2 bases; nucleotides not matched to a gene: 7. The CDR3 has 15 amino acids.

This sequence joins TRBV28 and TRBJ1-2; D gene unclear. The CDR3 consists of 12 residues. V lost 9 bases and J lost 4, with 12 bases in between. CDR1 and CDR2 (germline): MDHEN, SYDVKM. This CDR3 is CASSGRPYGYTF. In DNA, the CDR3 is TGTGCCAGTTCGGGCAGACCCTATGGCTACACCTTC.

This clonotype was picked up many times. The chain combines TRBV6-2 or TRBV6-3 with TRBJ1-5; D remains ambiguous. The germline V gene has CDR1 MNHEY and CDR2 SVGEGT. This CDR3 has 13 amino acids. Trimming left V 4 bases short and J 5 bases short, with 9 bases between. The CDR3 sequence is CASSSQTYQPQHF. The CDR3, as DNA: TGTGCCAGCAGTTCACAGACCTATCAGCCCCAGCATTTT.

The chain couples TRBV28 to TRBJ2-7; D is undetermined. Trimming shortened V by 7 bases and J by 6 bases, and 10 bases separated the two germline ends. This CDR3 contains 11 residues. Germline V gives CDR1 MDHEN, CDR2 SYDVKM. This chain's CDR3 is CASMGSSEQYF. The CDR3 DNA is TGTGCCAGCATGGGAAGTAGCGAGCAGTACTTC.

This clonotype was seen ten or more times. The chain has TRBV7-9 and TRBJ2-5; 8 nucleotides match TRBD2. The CDR3 contains 15 residues. V shed 5 bases, J shed 2 bases, and the junction held 7 bases outside the gene matches. Germline V CDR1 and CDR2: SEHNR, FQNEAQ (reference sequence). CDR3 in DNA: TGTGCCAGCAGCACACTAGCGGTACTACAAGAGACCCAGTACTTC. Protein: CASSTLAVLQETQYF.

In its sample, this clonotype was seen many times. The genes are TRBV19 and TRBJ2-1; 7 nucleotides match TRBD1. The CDR3 is 12 amino acids. V dropped 4 bases and J dropped 6; count of bases not matched to a gene: 0. Germline CDR1 is LNHDA and CDR2 is SQIVND (reference sequence). In DNA, the CDR3 is TGTGCCAGTAGTACAGGGGGCAATGAGCAGTTCTTC. This gives the protein CASSTGGNEQFF.

Many counts were recorded for this clonotype. V usage is TRBV7-6 and J usage is TRBJ1-2, with 7 bases fitting TRBD1. CDR1 is SGHVS, CDR2 FNYEAQ, per germline. V gave up 4 bases and J gave up 14 bases; unmatched junction bases: 10. The CDR3 runs to 12 residues. DNA of the CDR3: TGTGCCAGCAGCTCGACAGGGCGGCTACTGACCTTC. Protein sequence: CASSSTGRLLTF.

A note on this clonotype: This may be a read error, as it is one base from a much larger clone. It is likely a read error, because the conserved phenylalanine at the end of the CDR3 is missing. V usage is TRBV29-1 and J usage is TRBJ2-7, with TRBD1 matching over 9 bases. V shed 4 bases and J 4 bases; nucleotides not matched to a gene: 5. CDR3 length: 13 amino acids. Germline CDR1 reads SQVTM; CDR2 reads ANQGSEA. The CDR3 sequence is CSVVRDREYEQYL. The CDR3 DNA reads as TGCAGCGTTGTCCGGGACAGGGAATACGAGCAGTACCTC.